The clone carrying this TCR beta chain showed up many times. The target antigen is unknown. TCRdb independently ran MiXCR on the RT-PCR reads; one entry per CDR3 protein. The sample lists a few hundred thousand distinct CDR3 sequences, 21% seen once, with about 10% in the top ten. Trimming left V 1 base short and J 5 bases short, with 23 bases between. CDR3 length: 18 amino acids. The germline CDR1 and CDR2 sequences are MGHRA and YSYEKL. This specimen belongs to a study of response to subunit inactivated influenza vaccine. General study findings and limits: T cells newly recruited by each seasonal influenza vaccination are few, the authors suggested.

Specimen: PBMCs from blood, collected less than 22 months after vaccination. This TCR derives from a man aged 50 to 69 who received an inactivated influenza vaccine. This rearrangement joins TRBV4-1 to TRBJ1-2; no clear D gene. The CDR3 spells CASSQVAVFDGFAYGYTF. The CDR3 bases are TGCGCCAGCAGCCAAGTCGCAGTTTTCGATGGGTTTGCATATGGCTACACCTTC.